This T cell receptor (beta chain) comes out of a study of CD8+ T cells in alopecia areata. V lost 3 bases, J lost 14 bases, and 16 bases lay in between. The CDR3 has 11 amino acids. From germline, CDR1 is SQVTM and CDR2 ANQGSEA. Worth noting for this clone: Its antigen is currently unknown.

Study outcomes and limitations: Scalp specimens additionally yield sequences from normal skin's resident alphabeta T cells.

The sequencing template was cDNA reverse transcribed from extracted RNA. Sequencing used immunoSEQ multiplex PCR; TCRdb keeps in-frame clones, though not all of them. The table includes around 150,000 clones, about three fifths detected once. Sample: CD4+ T cells sorted from blood. The chain has TRBV29-1 and TRBJ1-2; the D is unclear. The receptor's source is a human donor in good health. Written as DNA, the CDR3 is TGCAGCGTTGAGGGATATGACCATCAAACCTTC. This translates into CSVEGYDHQTF.